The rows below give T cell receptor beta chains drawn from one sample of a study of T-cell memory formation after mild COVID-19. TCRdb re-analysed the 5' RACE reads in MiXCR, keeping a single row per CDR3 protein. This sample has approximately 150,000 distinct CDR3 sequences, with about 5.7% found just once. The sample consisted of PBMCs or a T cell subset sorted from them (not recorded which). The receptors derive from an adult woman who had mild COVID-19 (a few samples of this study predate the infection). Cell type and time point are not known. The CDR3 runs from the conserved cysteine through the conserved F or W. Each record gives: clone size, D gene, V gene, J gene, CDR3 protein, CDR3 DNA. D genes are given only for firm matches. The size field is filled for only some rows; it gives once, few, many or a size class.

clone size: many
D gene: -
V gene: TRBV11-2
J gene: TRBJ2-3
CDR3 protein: CASSSGPRVSTDTQYF
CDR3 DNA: TGTGCCAGCAGCTCAGGCCCGAGGGTTAGCACAGATACGCAGTATTTT

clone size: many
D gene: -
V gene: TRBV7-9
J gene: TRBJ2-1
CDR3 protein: CASSRESEQFF
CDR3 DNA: TGTGCCAGCAGCCGAGAGTCTGAGCAGTTCTTC

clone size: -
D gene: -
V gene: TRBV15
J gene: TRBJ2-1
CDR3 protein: CATSRDSVTNEQFF
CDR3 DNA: TGTGCCACCAGCAGAGATTCGGTGACGAATGAGCAGTTCTTC

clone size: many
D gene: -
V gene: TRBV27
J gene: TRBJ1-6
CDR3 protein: CASSFNGQSSVPLHF
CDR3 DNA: TGTGCCAGCAGTTTCAACGGACAGTCCTCCGTACCCCTCCACTTT

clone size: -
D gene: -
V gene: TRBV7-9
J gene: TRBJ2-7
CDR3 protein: CASSLKTSLNEQYF
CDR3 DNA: TGTGCCAGCAGCCTCAAGACTAGTCTGAACGAGCAGTACTTC

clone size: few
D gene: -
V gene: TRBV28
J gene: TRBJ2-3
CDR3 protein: CASSLSGGGSTDTQYF
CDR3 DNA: TGTGCCAGCAGTTTATCGGGAGGGGGCAGCACAGATACGCAGTATTTT

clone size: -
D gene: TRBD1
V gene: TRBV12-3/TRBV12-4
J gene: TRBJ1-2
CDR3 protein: CASSFYRGRDNYGYTF
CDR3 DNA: TGTGCCAGCAGTTTCTACAGGGGAAGAGATAACTATGGCTACACCTTC

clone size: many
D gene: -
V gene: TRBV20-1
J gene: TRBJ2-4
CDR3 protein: CSATDRNIQYF
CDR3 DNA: TGCAGTGCCACGGACAGAAACATTCAGTACTTC

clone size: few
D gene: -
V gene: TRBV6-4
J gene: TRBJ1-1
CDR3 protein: CASREQVSTEAFF
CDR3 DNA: TGTGCCAGCAGAGAACAGGTATCCACTGAAGCTTTCTTT

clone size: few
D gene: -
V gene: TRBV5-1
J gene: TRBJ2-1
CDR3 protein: CASSLVQGEGNEQFF
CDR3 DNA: TGCGCCAGCAGCTTGGTTCAGGGGGAGGGGAATGAGCAGTTCTTC

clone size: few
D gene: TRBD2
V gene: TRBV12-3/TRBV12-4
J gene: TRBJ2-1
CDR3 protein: CASSLALAGGPFYNEQFF
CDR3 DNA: TGTGCCAGCAGTTTAGCCTTAGCGGGAGGCCCCTTTTACAATGAGCAGTTCTTC

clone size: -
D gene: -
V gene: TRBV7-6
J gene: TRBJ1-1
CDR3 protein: CASSPSRAHNAHTEAFF
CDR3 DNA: TGTGCCAGCAGCCCTAGCCGGGCCCACAATGCGCACACTGAAGCTTTCTTT

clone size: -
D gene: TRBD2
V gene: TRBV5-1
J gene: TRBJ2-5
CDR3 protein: CASSPSGRAGETQYF
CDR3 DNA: TGCGCCAGCAGCCCTAGCGGGAGGGCCGGGGAGACCCAGTACTTC

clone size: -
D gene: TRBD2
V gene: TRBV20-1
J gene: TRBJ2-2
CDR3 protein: CSARDQTSGGTNTGELFF
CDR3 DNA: TGCAGTGCTAGAGATCAGACTAGCGGGGGGACTAACACCGGGGAGCTGTTTTTT